This is a list of T cell receptor beta chains from one sample in a study of blood T cell repertoires in COVID-19. Generated by immunoSEQ multiplex PCR, the TCRdb table keeps only in-frame clones and is missing some. The table lists over 150,000 clones, approximately 88% of them singletons. The sample comprised peripheral blood. Receptors originate from a woman over 75 with active or convalescent COVID-19. CDR3s include the opening cysteine and the closing phenylalanine or tryptophan. A D gene is named only where the DNA matches it firmly. Size tells how often a clone was seen (once, few, many) or the class of an expanded clone, and some rows leave it out.

cdr3_aa: CAISESTGSLRGGYTF
cdr3_nt: TGTGCCATCAGTGAGTCGACAGGATCCTTAAGAGGTGGCTACACCTTC
v_call: TRBV10-3
clone_size: NA
j_call: TRBJ1-2
d_call: NA

cdr3_aa: CASSSPDNEQFF
cdr3_nt: TGTGCCAGCAGCTCCCCGGACAATGAGCAGTTCTTC
v_call: TRBV11-2
clone_size: NA
j_call: TRBJ2-1
d_call: NA

cdr3_aa: CASSSSGTGVPYEQYF
cdr3_nt: TGTGCCAGCAGTTCTTCCGGGACAGGGGTCCCCTACGAGCAGTACTTC
v_call: TRBV28
clone_size: once
j_call: TRBJ2-7
d_call: TRBD1

cdr3_aa: CASSQDQQGATEAFF
cdr3_nt: TGTGCCAGCAGCCAAGACCAACAGGGGGCCACTGAAGCTTTCTTT
v_call: TRBV3-1/TRBV3-2
clone_size: few
j_call: TRBJ1-1
d_call: TRBD1

cdr3_aa: CASSEFPASGLSYEQYF
cdr3_nt: TGTGCCAGCAGTGAATTCCCGGCTAGCGGGTTATCCTACGAGCAGTACTTC
v_call: TRBV6-1
clone_size: NA
j_call: TRBJ2-7
d_call: TRBD2

cdr3_aa: CASSWDISGGYTF
cdr3_nt: TGTGCCAGCAGCTGGGACATCTCGGGAGGCTACACCTTC
v_call: TRBV3-1/TRBV3-2
clone_size: NA
j_call: TRBJ1-2
d_call: NA

cdr3_aa: CASSTAGGWGQPQHF
cdr3_nt: TGTGCCAGTAGTACCGCAGGGGGCTGGGGTCAGCCCCAGCATTTT
v_call: TRBV19
clone_size: NA
j_call: TRBJ1-5
d_call: TRBD1

cdr3_aa: CASSLAGQRSYEQYF
cdr3_nt: TGTGCCAGCAGCCTAGCGGGGCAGCGTTCCTACGAGCAGTACTTC
v_call: TRBV27
clone_size: NA
j_call: TRBJ2-7
d_call: TRBD2

cdr3_aa: CASSLEIAGGPDTQYF
cdr3_nt: TGCGCCAGCAGCTTGGAGATAGCGGGGGGCCCAGATACGCAGTATTTT
v_call: TRBV5-1
clone_size: NA
j_call: TRBJ2-3
d_call: TRBD2

cdr3_aa: CASSEFSGGAYSDTQYF
cdr3_nt: TGTGCCAGCAGTGAATTTAGCGGGGGGGCCTATTCAGATACGCAGTATTTT
v_call: TRBV2
clone_size: NA
j_call: TRBJ2-3
d_call: TRBD2

cdr3_aa: CASSPPELNEQFF
cdr3_nt: TGTGCCAGCAGTCCCCCGGAGTTGAATGAGCAGTTCTTC
v_call: TRBV6-5
clone_size: once
j_call: TRBJ2-1
d_call: NA

cdr3_aa: CASSLEAGETDTQYF
cdr3_nt: TGTGCCAGCAGCTTAGAGGCAGGGGAGACAGATACGCAGTATTTT
v_call: TRBV7-9
clone_size: few
j_call: TRBJ2-3
d_call: NA

cdr3_aa: CASSPRDRGANQPQHF
cdr3_nt: TGTGCCAGCAGCCCCCGGGACAGGGGGGCCAATCAGCCCCAGCATTTT
v_call: TRBV7-8
clone_size: NA
j_call: TRBJ1-5
d_call: TRBD1

cdr3_aa: CASSSSGTVPGEQYF
cdr3_nt: TGTGCCAGCAGTTCCTCAGGGACAGTCCCCGGCGAGCAGTACTTC
v_call: TRBV27
clone_size: NA
j_call: TRBJ2-7
d_call: TRBD1

cdr3_aa: CASKRGGGTGELFF
cdr3_nt: TGTGCCAGTAAGCGGGGGGGCGGCACCGGGGAGCTGTTTTTT
v_call: TRBV5-4
clone_size: NA
j_call: TRBJ2-2
d_call: TRBD2

cdr3_aa: CSASSDRDDSAKNIQYF
cdr3_nt: TGCAGTGCTAGTTCGGACAGAGATGATTCAGCCAAAAACATTCAGTACTTC
v_call: TRBV20-1
clone_size: NA
j_call: TRBJ2-4
d_call: NA

cdr3_aa: CASSLIRAGDTEAFF
cdr3_nt: TGCGCCAGCAGCTTGATCAGGGCGGGGGACACTGAAGCTTTCTTT
v_call: TRBV5-1
clone_size: NA
j_call: TRBJ1-1
d_call: NA

cdr3_aa: CASSGLTGGRTGELFF
cdr3_nt: TGTGCCAGCAGTGGCCTGACAGGGGGCCGGACCGGGGAGCTGTTTTTT
v_call: TRBV6-1
clone_size: NA
j_call: TRBJ2-2
d_call: TRBD1

cdr3_aa: CASTRGGFGGLRRNEQFF
cdr3_nt: TGTGCCAGCACACGCGGGGGCTTTGGGGGTCTTCGGCGGAATGAGCAGTTCTTC
v_call: TRBV5-6
clone_size: NA
j_call: TRBJ2-1
d_call: NA

cdr3_aa: CASSPVQGKETQYF
cdr3_nt: TGTGCCAGCTCACCGGTACAGGGGAAAGAGACCCAGTACTTC
v_call: TRBV18
clone_size: NA
j_call: TRBJ2-5
d_call: TRBD1

cdr3_aa: CASSRDSYYNSPLHF
cdr3_nt: TGTGCCAGCAGCCGTGACAGCTACTATAATTCACCCCTCCACTTT
v_call: TRBV7-9
clone_size: NA
j_call: TRBJ1-6
d_call: NA

cdr3_aa: CASSPGLFDTEAFF
cdr3_nt: TGTGCCAGCAGCCCAGGACTATTCGACACTGAAGCTTTCTTT
v_call: TRBV5-6
clone_size: few
j_call: TRBJ1-1
d_call: NA

cdr3_aa: CASSAGTGGLAFF
cdr3_nt: TGTGCCAGTAGCGCCGGGACAGGGGGCCTGGCTTTCTTT
v_call: TRBV19
clone_size: NA
j_call: TRBJ1-1
d_call: TRBD1

cdr3_aa: CASSQQRTGSYEQYF
cdr3_nt: TGCGCCAGCAGCCAACAGAGGACGGGGTCCTACGAGCAGTACTTC
v_call: TRBV4-3
clone_size: medium-sized
j_call: TRBJ2-7
d_call: NA

cdr3_aa: CASSQQGPLSPLHF
cdr3_nt: TGTGCCAGTAGCCAACAGGGCCCCCTGTCACCCCTCCACTTT
v_call: TRBV19
clone_size: NA
j_call: TRBJ1-6
d_call: NA

cdr3_aa: CASATGGVGQPQHF
cdr3_nt: TGTGCCAGCGCTACAGGGGGCGTAGGTCAGCCCCAGCATTTT
v_call: TRBV7-2
clone_size: NA
j_call: TRBJ1-5
d_call: TRBD1

cdr3_aa: CASSDLGGGASEQFF
cdr3_nt: TGTGCCAGCAGTGATTTGGGCGGGGGGGCTTCTGAGCAGTTCTTC
v_call: TRBV6-1
clone_size: NA
j_call: TRBJ2-1
d_call: TRBD2

cdr3_aa: CASASPGGGWSDTQYF
cdr3_nt: TGTGCTAGTGCCTCCCCTGGGGGGGGCTGGTCAGATACGCAGTATTTT
v_call: TRBV12-5
clone_size: once
j_call: TRBJ2-3
d_call: NA

cdr3_aa: CATSSGLAGRTDTQYF
cdr3_nt: TGTGCCACCAGCAGCGGACTAGCGGGGCGCACAGATACGCAGTATTTT
v_call: TRBV15
clone_size: once
j_call: TRBJ2-3
d_call: TRBD2

cdr3_aa: CASSPPAREQYF
cdr3_nt: TGTGCCAGCAGCCCCCCAGCGAGGGAGCAGTACTTC
v_call: TRBV12-3/TRBV12-4
clone_size: once
j_call: TRBJ2-7
d_call: NA

cdr3_aa: CASNLSGTGQNVGMNTEAFF
cdr3_nt: TGCGCCAGCAACCTATCTGGGACAGGGCAAAATGTAGGGATGAACACTGAAGCTTTCTTT
v_call: TRBV23-1
clone_size: few
j_call: TRBJ1-1
d_call: TRBD1

cdr3_aa: CASSLAPGGPTEAFF
cdr3_nt: TGCGCCAGCAGCTTGGCGCCAGGGGGCCCCACTGAAGCTTTCTTT
v_call: TRBV5-1
clone_size: NA
j_call: TRBJ1-1
d_call: TRBD1

cdr3_aa: CASSLTGWYSYEQYF
cdr3_nt: TGTGCCAGCAGCTTGACAGGGTGGTACTCCTACGAGCAGTACTTC
v_call: TRBV11-3
clone_size: NA
j_call: TRBJ2-7
d_call: TRBD1

cdr3_aa: CASSIDTTNEKLFF
cdr3_nt: TGTGCCAGCAGCATCGACACAACTAATGAAAAACTGTTTTTT
v_call: TRBV5-8
clone_size: few
j_call: TRBJ1-4
d_call: NA

cdr3_aa: CASRSRGSYEQYF
cdr3_nt: TGTGCCAGCAGGTCGCGAGGTAGCTACGAGCAGTACTTC
v_call: TRBV2
clone_size: NA
j_call: TRBJ2-7
d_call: NA

cdr3_aa: CASSQGQGSVPLHF
cdr3_nt: TGTGCCAGCAGCCAAGGTCAGGGGAGTGTCCCCCTCCACTTT
v_call: TRBV14
clone_size: NA
j_call: TRBJ1-6
d_call: NA

cdr3_aa: CSVLQGYTEAFF
cdr3_nt: TGCAGCGTTCTACAGGGGTACACTGAAGCTTTCTTT
v_call: TRBV29-1
clone_size: once
j_call: TRBJ1-1
d_call: TRBD1

cdr3_aa: CASSRLAGAPDTQYF
cdr3_nt: TGTGCCAGCAGTAGACTAGCGGGGGCCCCAGATACGCAGTATTTT
v_call: TRBV6-2/TRBV6-3
clone_size: NA
j_call: TRBJ2-3
d_call: TRBD2

cdr3_aa: CASSVGTLSLMNTEAFF
cdr3_nt: TGTGCCAGTAGTGTTGGGACTCTTTCTCTCATGAACACTGAAGCTTTCTTT
v_call: TRBV19
clone_size: once
j_call: TRBJ1-1
d_call: NA

cdr3_aa: CASSEARGTGGSVGYTF
cdr3_nt: TGTGCCAGCAGTGAAGCGCGGGGGACAGGGGGATCTGTTGGCTACACCTTC
v_call: TRBV6-1
clone_size: NA
j_call: TRBJ1-2
d_call: TRBD1

cdr3_aa: CASSVGLSTDTQYF
cdr3_nt: TGTGCCAGCAGCGTTGGCCTTAGCACAGATACGCAGTATTTT
v_call: TRBV9
clone_size: NA
j_call: TRBJ2-3
d_call: NA

cdr3_aa: CASSQGQGGGFGGYTF
cdr3_nt: TGCGCCAGCAGCCAGGGACAGGGAGGGGGATTTGGTGGCTACACCTTC
v_call: TRBV4-1
clone_size: NA
j_call: TRBJ1-2
d_call: TRBD1

cdr3_aa: CASSVPRDRAYNEQFF
cdr3_nt: TGTGCCAGCAGCGTCCCCCGGGACAGGGCCTACAATGAGCAGTTCTTC
v_call: TRBV7-9
clone_size: NA
j_call: TRBJ2-1
d_call: TRBD1

cdr3_aa: CASSQGLNGGYTF
cdr3_nt: TGCGCCAGCAGCCAGGGACTAAATGGTGGCTACACCTTC
v_call: TRBV5-1
clone_size: NA
j_call: TRBJ1-2
d_call: NA

cdr3_aa: CASSEGPNTGELFF
cdr3_nt: TGTGCCAGCTCGGAGGGACCGAACACCGGGGAGCTGTTTTTT
v_call: TRBV18
clone_size: NA
j_call: TRBJ2-2
d_call: NA

cdr3_aa: CASSIGENTEAFF
cdr3_nt: TGTGCCAGCAGTATAGGGGAGAACACTGAAGCTTTCTTT
v_call: TRBV27
clone_size: NA
j_call: TRBJ1-1
d_call: NA

cdr3_aa: CASSTPRGDRPLHF
cdr3_nt: TGTGCCAGCAGTACCCCCAGGGGCGACCGACCCCTCCACTTT
v_call: TRBV28
clone_size: NA
j_call: TRBJ1-6
d_call: NA

cdr3_aa: CSGLTAQTGELFF
cdr3_nt: TGCAGCGGCCTGACAGCACAAACCGGGGAGCTGTTTTTT
v_call: TRBV29-1
clone_size: NA
j_call: TRBJ2-2
d_call: NA